This entry lists 28 T cell receptor beta chains sequenced from one sample in a study of blood T cell repertoires in COVID-19. Clones were sequenced by immunoSEQ multiplex PCR, and TCRdb holds only the in-frame ones, with some missing. The profile covers 110,000 or so clones, with roughly 80% appearing a single time and 3.5% to 5% taken by the ten largest. Sequencing was carried out using peripheral blood. The receptor source for this set is a human donor in a cohort sampled during active or convalescent COVID-19.

CDR3 bases: TGTGCCAGCAGCCAAGAAACAGGGGGACGGACCGGGGAGCTGTTTTTT. Translation gives CASSQETGGRTGELFF. This chain uses TRBV3-1 (or the pseudogene TRBV3-2) with TRBJ2-2; 8 bases are shared with TRBD1. Trimming at V came to 0 bases and at J to 5 bases, leaving 5 bases not matched to a gene. CDR3 length equals 16 residues. From germline, CDR1 is LGHDT and CDR2 YNNKEL (reference sequence).

The chain carries TRBV5-1 and TRBJ1-1; D gene unclear. Trimming left V 1 base short and J 1 base short, with 5 bases between. Germline V CDR1 and CDR2: SGHRS, YFSETQ. The CDR3 covers 13 residues. The CDR3 sequence is CASSLRQNTEAFF. Written as DNA, the CDR3 is TGCGCCAGCAGCTTGAGACAGAACACTGAAGCTTTCTTT.

V and J are TRBV3-1 (or the pseudogene TRBV3-2) and TRBJ2-5, with D tentatively TRBD1 (5 bases). V lost 0 bases, J lost 2 bases, and 10 bases lay in between. CDR1 is LGHDT, CDR2 YNNKEL, per germline (reference sequence). This CDR3 region has 15 residues. The CDR3 region has the DNA TGTGCCAGCAGCCAAGAACCCCAGGGACAAGAGACCCAGTACTTC. It codes for CASSQEPQGQETQYF.

This chain joins TRBV9 and TRBJ2-7, with D perhaps matching TRBD1 (5 bases). The CDR3 is 16 amino acids. Germline CDR1 SGDLS, CDR2 YYNGEE. V was shortened by 0 bases and J by 2 bases, with 15 bases between the two germline ends. CDR3: CASSVAGSLNTYEQYF. CDR3 nucleotides: TGTGCCAGCAGCGTAGCAGGGTCCTTGAACACCTACGAGCAGTACTTC. Combining the CDR3 with reference TRBV9 and TRBJ2-7 gives the whole variable domain DSGVTQTPKHLITATGQRVTLRCSPRSGDLSVYWYQQSLDQGLQFLIQYYNGEERAKGNILERFSAQQFPDLHSELNLSSLELGDSALYFCASSVAGSLNTYEQYFGPGTRLTVT.

J is TRBJ1-1 and V is TRBV5-4, with 8 bases lining up with TRBD1. This CDR3 has 15 amino acids. Germline V gene data show CDR1 as SGHNT and CDR2 as YYREEE (reference sequence). The trim removed 0 bases at V and 1 base at J, leaving 2 bases unmatched. The CDR3 region is CASSLVGQGNTEAFF. The CDR3 DNA is TGTGCCAGCAGCTTGGTTGGACAGGGGAACACTGAAGCTTTCTTT.

In DNA form, the CDR3 reads TGTGCCAGCTCACCAGTCGGTGCGACAGGGCTTGGCGAGCAGTACTTC. Its translation: CASSPVGATGLGEQYF. The chain is built from TRBV18 and TRBJ2-7, with 7 bases matching TRBD1. The germline CDR1 and CDR2 sequences are KGHSH and LQKENI. This CDR3 is 16 amino acids long. With 2 bases clipped from V and 6 bases from J, the junction kept 13 bases outside the gene matches.

The chain joins TRBV18 to TRBJ1-1; weak D call: TRBD1 (5 bases). Germline V gene lookup returns CDR1 KGHSH and CDR2 LQKENI. CDR3 length: 13 amino acids. Trimming removed 6 bases from V and 1 base from J, with 9 bases in between. CDR3 in amino acids: CASSAGQNTEAFF. The CDR3 DNA reads TGTGCCAGCTCTGCTGGACAGAACACTGAAGCTTTCTTT.

This chain links TRBV4-3 with TRBJ2-3; TRBD1 aligns across 10 bases. The CDR3 totals 18 residues. V gave up 4 bases and J gave up 0 bases; unmatched junction bases: 10. Looked up from germline, CDR1 is LGHNA and CDR2 is YSLEER. CDR3 sequence reads: CASSPRPGTGASTDTQYF. The CDR3, as DNA: TGCGCCAGCAGCCCCCGCCCCGGGACAGGGGCTAGCACAGATACGCAGTATTTT.

This clone was observed a handful of times. V is TRBV10-3 and J is TRBJ1-4, with TRBD1 matching over 7 bases. After removal of 6 bases from V and 5 bases from J, the junction contained 3 bases not matched to a gene. CDR1 is ENHRY, CDR2 SYGVKD, per germline. The CDR3 sequence is 13 residues long. CDR3 in DNA: TGTGCCATCAGGGGGACAGAAAATGAAAAACTGTTTTTT. Its translation: CAIRGTENEKLFF.

The rearrangement links TRBV10-2 to TRBJ1-6; 7 positions agree with TRBD1. The germline CDR1 and CDR2 sequences are WSHSY and SAAADI. The CDR3 contains 17 residues. V was pared by 6 bases and J by 0 bases, with 8 bases of the junction left unmatched. The CDR3 is CASSRQGGSSYNSPLHF. CDR3 sequence (DNA): TGCGCCAGCAGCAGACAGGGAGGTAGCTCCTATAATTCACCCCTCCACTTT.

The chain has TRBV7-2 and TRBJ2-1, with 7 bases identical to TRBD1. Germline CDR1 and CDR2: SGHTA and FQGNSA. The CDR3 has 13 amino acids. The J segment lost 0 bases and the V segment lost 10 bases, leaving 3 bases of the junction unmatched. Here the CDR3 DNA reads TGTGCCACGAACAGGGGCTCCTACAATGAGCAGTTCTTC. Translating it yields CATNRGSYNEQFF.

This rearrangement joins TRBV5-4 to TRBJ1-2; possibly TRBD1 for D (6 bases). CDR1 SGHNT and CDR2 YYREEE come from the germline V gene (reference sequence). The CDR3 is made up of 13 amino acids. The V and J ends lost 4 bases and 9 bases respectively, with 16 bases between them. CDR3 region: CASSLAGVDSYTF. Here the CDR3 DNA reads TGTGCCAGCAGCCTCGCAGGGGTGGATAGCTACACCTTC. Drawing the rest from reference TRBV5-4 and TRBJ1-2, the complete variable domain is ETGVTQSPTHLIKTRGQQVTLRCSSQSGHNTVSWYQQALGQGPQFIFQYYREEENGRGNFPPRFSGLQFPNYSSELNVNALELDDSALYLCASSLAGVDSYTFGSGTRLTVV.

V gene TRBV5-1 combines with J gene TRBJ1-4, with TRBD1 identical over 8 bases. Germline V lookup: CDR1 SGHRS, CDR2 YFSETQ. The CDR3 has 14 residues. V was clipped by 7 bases and J by 4 bases; unmatched bases: 6. CDR3 nucleotides: TGCGCCAGCGGGACAGGAGACCTTAATGAAAAACTGTTTTTT. This translates into CASGTGDLNEKLFF.

The chain employs TRBV7-2 and TRBJ2-5; D gene ambiguous. V dropped 8 bases and J dropped 7 bases, with 17 bases sitting between them. Germline V gene sequence: CDR1 SGHTA, CDR2 FQGNSA. The CDR3 sequence is 13 residues long. The DNA of the CDR3 is TGTGCCAGCCGACCTGAGGCGTCTCGGACCCAGTACTTC. This translates into CASRPEASRTQYF. The full variable domain, with the rest looked up from reference TRBV7-2 and TRBJ2-5, is GAGVSQSPSNKVTEKGKDVELRCDPISGHTALYWYRQSLGQGLEFLIYFQGNSAPDKSGLPSDRFSAERTGGSVSTLTIQRTQQEDSAVYLCASRPEASRTQYFGPGTRLLVL.

This clone was observed a few times. J is TRBJ1-1 and V is TRBV18; D is uncertain. Germline CDR1 and CDR2: KGHSH and LQKENI. The CDR3 totals 12 residues. The V end lost 3 bases, the J end lost 3 bases, and 5 bases lay between the germline ends. The CDR3 region has the DNA TGTGCCAGCTCACCTCGGGACACTGAAGCTTTCTTT. This translates into CASSPRDTEAFF. Filled out from reference TRBV18 and TRBJ1-1, the complete variable domain reads NAGVMQNPRHLVRRRGQEARLRCSPMKGHSHVYWYRQLPEEGLKFMVYLQKENIIDESGMPKERFSAEFPKEGPSILRIQQVVRGDSAAYFCASSPRDTEAFFGQGTRLTVV.

The chain recombines TRBV7-2 with TRBJ2-2; weak D call: TRBD2 (6 bases). The CDR3 totals 15 residues. V was cut by 5 bases and J by 5 bases, with 15 bases left in between. CDR1 and CDR2 (germline): SGHTA, FQGNSA. The CDR3: CASSVTGGETGELFF. The DNA for the CDR3 is TGTGCCAGCAGCGTCACCGGAGGGGAAACCGGGGAGCTGTTTTTT.

This clone was seen a few times. V usage is TRBV18 and J usage is TRBJ1-4, with D tentatively TRBD1 (5 bases). V lost 3 bases to trimming and J lost 8 bases, with 19 bases between them. CDR3 size: 16 residues. In germline, CDR1 is KGHSH, CDR2 LQKENI. The CDR3 region is CASSPGRRGTGEKLFF. CDR3 nucleotides: TGTGCCAGCTCACCCGGAAGACGGGGGACTGGCGAAAAACTGTTTTTT.

The chain links TRBV28 to TRBJ2-7; the D is unclear. CDR3 length: 14 amino acids. V lost 2 bases, J lost 2 bases, and 10 bases lay in between. Germline CDR1 reads MDHEN; CDR2 reads SYDVKM. In nucleotides, the CDR3 is TGTGCCAGCAGTTTAGATGAGCCTCCCTACGAGCAGTACTTC. The encoded protein is CASSLDEPPYEQYF.

The rearrangement uses TRBV5-4 and TRBJ2-5; 15 positions agree with TRBD2. CDR1 is SGHNT, CDR2 YYREEE, per germline (reference sequence). CDR3 length: 16 residues. Trimming took 4 bases from V and 7 from J; bases not matched to a gene: 8. The CDR3 reads CASSTGLAGGGGTQYF. The CDR3 DNA reads TGTGCCAGCAGCACGGGACTAGCGGGAGGAGGAGGGACCCAGTACTTC.

This chain uses TRBV4-3 with TRBJ1-1; perhaps TRBD1 as D (5 bases). Trimming left V 4 bases short and J 11 bases short, with 11 bases between. The CDR3 is made up of 11 amino acids. Germline-derived CDR1 and CDR2 are LGHNA and YSLEER. CDR3 nucleotides: TGCGCCAGCAGCCTGGAAGGGGATGCTTTCTTT. Encoded protein: CASSLEGDAFF.

This clone was detected a few times. This chain joins TRBV7-8 and TRBJ2-7; unclear D gene. The CDR3 runs 12 residues. V lost 6 bases to trimming and J lost 0 bases, with 6 bases between them. Germline values: CDR1 SGHVS, CDR2 FQNEAQ. CDR3 protein: CASSPNSYEQYF. The CDR3 DNA sequence: TGTGCCAGCAGTCCTAACTCCTACGAGCAGTACTTC. Complete variable domain (other parts from reference TRBV7-8 and TRBJ2-7): GAGVSQSPRYKVAKRGQDVALRCDPISGHVSLFWYQQALGQGPEFLTYFQNEAQLDKSGLPSDRFFAERPEGSVSTLKIQRTQQEDSAVYLCASSPNSYEQYFGPGTRLTVT.

This clone showed up just once. The chain carries TRBV6-2 or TRBV6-3 and TRBJ1-2; a possible D gene is TRBD1 (5 bases). V was shortened by 2 bases and J by 5 bases, with 15 bases between the two germline ends. The CDR3 consists of 15 residues. CDR1 MNHEY and CDR2 SVGEGT come from the germline V gene. CDR3 coding DNA: TGTGCCAGCAGTTACGCGCCCACAGGTCCATATGGCTACACCTTC. This sequence encodes CASSYAPTGPYGYTF.

This sequence joins TRBV10-2 and TRBJ2-1, with 9 bases lining up with TRBD1. CDR3 length equals 16 residues. Germline V gene lookup returns CDR1 WSHSY and CDR2 SAAADI. With 2 bases clipped from V and 1 base from J, the junction kept 3 bases outside the gene matches. The CDR3 DNA follows: TGCGCCAGCAGTGAGATCGGACAGGGGTCCTACAATGAGCAGTTCTTC. It yields the protein CASSEIGQGSYNEQFF.

The chain carries TRBV13 and TRBJ2-2; TRBD2 matches 14 bases. J was trimmed by 1 base and V by 5 bases; bases with no gene match: 6. The CDR3 is 18 residues long. The germline gives CDR1 PRHDT, CDR2 FYEKMQ (reference sequence). The CDR3 sequence: CASSDGTSGGLNTGELFF. In nucleotides, the CDR3 is TGTGCCAGCAGCGACGGGACTAGCGGGGGCCTGAACACCGGGGAGCTGTTTTTT.

This clone has a single count. The rearrangement links TRBV7-2 to TRBJ1-6, with TRBD1 matching 9 bases. CDR1 and CDR2 from the germline V gene are SGHTA and FQGNSA. The CDR3 sequence is 15 residues long. Trimming took 3 bases from V and 4 from J; bases not matched to a gene: 1. The CDR3 region has the DNA TGTGCCAGCAGCTTTGGGACAGGGTATAATTCACCCCTCCACTTT. As protein: CASSFGTGYNSPLHF.

This sequence joins TRBV5-5 and TRBJ1-4; 7 nucleotides match TRBD1. Germline V gene data show CDR1 as SGHKS and CDR2 as YYEKEE (reference sequence). The ends lost 3 bases at V and 8 bases at J; junction bases unmatched: 10. The CDR3 is made up of 15 amino acids. The CDR3 reads CASSSTGQVWEKLFF. CDR3 sequence (DNA): TGTGCCAGCAGCTCGACAGGGCAGGTTTGGGAAAAACTGTTTTTT.

J is TRBJ1-4 and V is TRBV3-1 (or the pseudogene TRBV3-2), with 8 bases fitting TRBD1. The CDR3 runs 16 residues. V was clipped by 1 base and J by 3 bases; unmatched bases: 4. Germline assignment: CDR1 LGHDT and CDR2 YNNKEL (reference sequence). DNA of the CDR3: TGTGCCAGCAGCCAAGGCGACAGGGGCCCTAATGAAAAACTGTTTTTT. Translating gives CASSQGDRGPNEKLFF.

The genes are TRBV28 and TRBJ1-2, with 7 bases lining up with TRBD1. In germline, CDR1 is MDHEN, CDR2 SYDVKM. With 4 bases clipped from V and 13 bases from J, the junction kept 12 bases outside the gene matches. This CDR3 is 13 amino acids long. The CDR3 bases are TGTGCCAGCAGTTGGGGACAGAAGTTGGGGGGCACCTTC. Translation gives CASSWGQKLGGTF.